This T cell receptor (beta chain) was captured by sequencing in a study of regulatory T cells in long-lasting Graves disease. Notes on the study in general: TRBV28 was favored in persistent disease, as were TRBJ1-2 and TRBJ2-5.

Germline assignment: CDR1 GTSNPN and CDR2 SVGIG (reference sequence). The CDR3 has 13 residues. V lost 1 base to trimming and J lost 3 bases, with 7 bases between them. This clonotype was found a few times. Its antigen is still unknown. HTBI primers from iRepertoire and Arm-PCR of CDR3 regions yielded the TCR beta libraries. TCRdb itself ran the multiplex PCR reads through MiXCR, one entry per CDR3 protein. The table lists hundreds of thousands of distinct CDR3 sequences, about 16% of them singletons, with about 12% in the top ten. Time point of the sample: newly diagnosed GD, antithyroid drugs for less than 3 months. The TCR library was made from RNA that had been extracted from PBMCs in TRIzol. The data also belong to a second study, concerning T cells in Graves' hyperthyroidism and ophthalmopathy.

This clonotype was obtained from a young man with Graves disease. The sequences come from peripheral blood mononuclear cells (PBMCs), collected at new diagnosis, from a patient treated with antithyroid drugs. The chain carries TRBV30 and TRBJ1-5, with TRBD1 as a possible D gene (5 bases). The CDR3 sequence is CAWSGQINQPQHF. DNA of the CDR3: TGTGCCTGGAGTGGACAGATCAATCAGCCCCAGCATTTT.